A single sample is the source of the 20 T cell receptor beta chains below, sequenced in a study of immune evolution from preneoplasia to lung adenocarcinoma. This table comes from immunoSEQ multiplex PCR, and its TCRdb copy is limited to in-frame clones, with some not included. Here the sample spans about 15,000 clones, 80% to 90% being singletons. The sequencing input was FFPE minimally invasive lung adenocarcinoma tissue. The receptors originated from a person in their 70s with lung adenocarcinoma.

The V gene is TRBV7-8, the J gene TRBJ1-5, with unresolved D. The CDR3 is 15 residues long. Deletions cut 0 bases from V and 5 bases from J, with 11 bases between. Germline CDR1 reads SGHVS; CDR2 reads FQNEAQ. CDR3 sequence (DNA): TGTGCCAGCAGCTTAGCGGTAAGATACGATCAGCCCCAGCATTTT. Translating gives CASSLAVRYDQPQHF.

In its sample, this clone was seen a few times. The chain is built from TRBV5-1 and TRBJ1-4; D is possibly TRBD1 (5 bases). CDR1 is SGHRS, CDR2 YFSETQ, per germline. This CDR3 has 14 residues. V was shortened by 4 bases and J by 4 bases, with 11 bases between the two germline ends. In nucleotides, the CDR3 is TGCGCCAGCAGCCTCGACAGAGTTAATGAAAAACTGTTTTTT. Protein sequence: CASSLDRVNEKLFF.

The chain couples TRBV6-5 to TRBJ1-2; tentatively, D is TRBD1 (5 bases). CDR3 length equals 14 residues. V shed 7 bases and J shed 8 bases, with 20 bases lying between them. In germline, CDR1 is MNHEY, CDR2 SVGAGI. The chain's CDR3 is CASTPSRRDQGYTF. CDR3 nucleotide sequence: TGTGCCAGCACCCCAAGTCGCAGGGATCAGGGCTACACCTTC.

This chain links TRBV27 with TRBJ2-5, with a tentative D call TRBD2 (6 bases). CDR3 size: 13 residues. Germline CDR1 reads MNHEY; CDR2 reads SMNVEV (reference sequence). The germline V and J ends were trimmed by 3 bases and 3 bases, with 8 bases remaining between them. The CDR3 here is CASSFTGEETQYF. The CDR3 nucleotides read TGTGCCAGCAGTTTCACGGGAGAAGAGACCCAGTACTTC.

The gene calls are TRBV6-1 and TRBJ1-4; D is undetermined. Trimming cost V 2 bases and J 5 bases, with 12 bases left between them. The CDR3 sequence is 15 residues long. The germline V gene encodes CDR1 MNHNS and CDR2 SASEGT. The CDR3 protein is CASSEIGGSNEKLFF. DNA for the CDR3: TGTGCCAGCAGTGAAATCGGCGGATCGAATGAAAAACTGTTTTTT.

The chain is built from TRBV7-2 and TRBJ2-3, with D perhaps matching TRBD2 (5 bases). Trimming stripped 1 base from V and 1 base from J, with 12 bases between. Germline values: CDR1 SGHTA, CDR2 FQGNSA. The CDR3 is 16 residues long. The CDR3 DNA follows: TGTGCCAGCAGCTTAGGTGGGCGGGCAGGCACAGATACGCAGTATTTT. Amino acid sequence: CASSLGGRAGTDTQYF.

In its sample, this clone was seen once. The chain joins TRBV27 to TRBJ2-7, with D tentatively TRBD1 (5 bases). The CDR3 sequence is 14 residues long. Germline CDR1 reads MNHEY; CDR2 reads SMNVEV (reference sequence). The germline V and J ends were trimmed by 5 bases and 7 bases, with 18 bases remaining between them. The chain's CDR3 is CASSAGRAYGEQYF. The CDR3 DNA is TGTGCCAGCAGTGCCGGCAGGGCCTATGGGGAGCAGTACTTC.

V gene TRBV5-5 combines with J gene TRBJ2-7; TRBD2 might be the D (6 bases). Germline V gives CDR1 SGHKS, CDR2 YYEKEE (reference sequence). V gave up 2 bases and J gave up 4 bases, with 16 bases separating them. The CDR3 loop spans 15 amino acids. CDR3 DNA: TGTGCCAGCAGCTTTCGAATCGGGAGTCGATACGAGCAGTACTTC. Translated, it gives CASSFRIGSRYEQYF.

This clone was seen more than once but under ten times. V and J are TRBV19 and TRBJ2-3, with 7 bases matching TRBD2. CDR3 length equals 13 residues. Per the germline V gene, CDR1 is LNHDA and CDR2 is SQIVND (reference sequence). J was trimmed by 0 bases and V by 10 bases; bases with no gene match: 4. The chain's CDR3 is CATWGGSTDTQYF. The CDR3 region has the DNA TGTGCCACCTGGGGGGGTAGCACAGATACGCAGTATTTT.

This chain connects TRBV5-6 to TRBJ1-2, with TRBD1 as a possible D gene (5 bases). There are 14 residues in the CDR3. V was pared by 0 bases and J by 0 bases, with 6 bases between. CDR1 and CDR2 from the germline V gene are SGHDT and YYEEEE. This CDR3 reads CASSLGGTNYGYTF. CDR3 DNA: TGTGCCAGCAGCTTGGGGGGGACTAACTATGGCTACACCTTC.

V usage is TRBV28 and J usage is TRBJ1-5; D perhaps matches TRBD1 (6 bases). The V and J ends lost 2 bases and 3 bases respectively, with 20 bases between them. Germline lookup yields CDR1 MDHEN and CDR2 SYDVKM. The CDR3 spans 18 residues. CDR3 sequence reads: CASSLNLRGGRYNQPQHF. The DNA of the CDR3 is TGTGCCAGCAGTTTAAATCTAAGAGGGGGGCGGTACAATCAGCCCCAGCATTTT.

The chain is built from TRBV11-2 and TRBJ1-3; weak D call: TRBD1 (6 bases). Germline CDR1 and CDR2: SGHAT and FQNNGV. V was shortened by 2 bases and J by 10 bases, with 18 bases between the two germline ends. The length of the CDR3 is 15 residues. The CDR3 nucleotides read TGTGCCAGCAGCTTATGGACAGACCCCCAAGGGACCATATATTTT. Amino acids: CASSLWTDPQGTIYF.

The chain carries TRBV18 and TRBJ2-3; a weak D match, TRBD1 (5 bases). Trimming took off 3 bases at V and 5 bases at J, with 9 bases between the two ends. The germline V gene has CDR1 KGHSH and CDR2 LQKENI. The CDR3 runs 13 residues. CDR3 region: CASSPGTGDTQYF. The CDR3 bases are TGTGCCAGCTCACCGGGAACAGGAGATACGCAGTATTTT.

This clone was seen just once. The gene calls are TRBV30 and TRBJ1-3; a weak D match, TRBD1 (5 bases). The germline V gene has CDR1 GTSNPN and CDR2 SVGIG (reference sequence). The germline V and J ends were trimmed by 0 bases and 5 bases, with 11 bases remaining between them. The CDR3 has 14 residues. CDR3 region: CAWSVGTGRNTIYF. For the CDR3, the DNA is TGTGCCTGGAGTGTAGGTACAGGCCGAAACACCATATATTTT.

The gene calls are TRBV5-6 and TRBJ1-2; D not resolved. CDR1 SGHDT and CDR2 YYEEEE come from the germline V gene. The CDR3 has 14 amino acids. V was clipped by 4 bases and J by 0 bases, with 10 bases between them. CDR3 in amino acids: CASSLKGSNYGYTF. Here the CDR3 DNA reads TGTGCCAGCAGCCTTAAGGGTTCTAACTATGGCTACACCTTC.

This chain joins TRBV11-2 and TRBJ1-1; D is uncertain. Looked up from germline, CDR1 is SGHAT and CDR2 is FQNNGV. Deletions cut 1 base from V and 3 bases from J, with 6 bases between. CDR3 size: 13 residues. CDR3 bases: TGTGCCAGCAGCTTAGGTCGATACACTGAAGCTTTCTTT. This sequence encodes CASSLGRYTEAFF. Together with reference TRBV11-2 and TRBJ1-1, the CDR3 gives the full variable domain: EAGVAQSPRYKIIEKRQSVAFWCNPISGHATLYWYQQILGQGPKLLIQFQNNGVVDDSQLPKDRFSAERLKGVDSTLKIQPAKLEDSAVYLCASSLGRYTEAFFGQGTRLTVV.

The chain uses TRBV12-5 and TRBJ2-4; perhaps TRBD1 as D (5 bases). V dropped 1 base and J dropped 4 bases, with 11 bases sitting between them. CDR1 and CDR2 from the germline V gene are LGHNT and FRNRAP. The CDR3 extends over 15 amino acids. The CDR3 DNA reads TGTGCTAGTGGTTTGGGGTCGACAGAAAAAAACATTCAGTACTTC. Encoded protein: CASGLGSTEKNIQYF.

The chain combines TRBV27 with TRBJ1-1; weak D call: TRBD1 (6 bases). V was clipped by 3 bases and J by 0 bases, with 8 bases between them. Germline-derived CDR1 and CDR2 are MNHEY and SMNVEV (reference sequence). CDR3 length: 14 amino acids. The CDR3 here is CASSFTGMNTEAFF. The CDR3 DNA follows: TGTGCCAGCAGTTTTACAGGGATGAACACTGAAGCTTTCTTT.

V and J are TRBV2 and TRBJ1-6; D is uncertain. The V end was cut by 3 bases, the J end by 9 bases, with 12 bases between. The CDR3 has 14 residues. Germline loops: CDR1 SNHLY, CDR2 FYNNEI. In nucleotides, the CDR3 is TGTGCCAGCAGTGACGGGCTGTCGGCTTCACCCCTCCACTTT. It codes for CASSDGLSASPLHF.

The chain recombines TRBV5-1 with TRBJ2-1; 8 bases are a match to TRBD2. Germline values: CDR1 SGHRS, CDR2 YFSETQ. The CDR3 is 14 amino acids. Unmatched junction bases numbered 6, after V lost 5 bases and J lost 5 bases. CDR3: CASSTTSGDNEQFF. The CDR3 nucleotides are TGCGCCAGCAGTACCACTAGCGGAGACAATGAGCAGTTCTTC.